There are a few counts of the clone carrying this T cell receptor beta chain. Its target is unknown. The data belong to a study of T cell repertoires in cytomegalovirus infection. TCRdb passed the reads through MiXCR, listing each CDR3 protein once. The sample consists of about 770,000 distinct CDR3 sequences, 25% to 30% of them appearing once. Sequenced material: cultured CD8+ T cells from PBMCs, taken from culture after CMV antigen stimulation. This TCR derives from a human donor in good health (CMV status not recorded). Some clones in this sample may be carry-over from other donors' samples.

CDR3 nucleotides: TGTGCCAGTGACAGAGCGTATAGCAATCAGCCCCAGCATTTT. Amino acid sequence: CASDRAYSNQPQHF. The chain joins TRBV28 to TRBJ1-5; D is perhaps TRBD1 (5 bases). The germline V gene has CDR1 MDHEN and CDR2 SYDVKM. The CDR3 consists of 14 residues. V lost 9 bases and J lost 0, with 12 bases in between. The full variable domain, its missing parts supplied by reference TRBV28 and TRBJ1-5, is DVKVTQSSRYLVKRTGEKVFLECVQDMDHENMFWYRQDPGLGLRLIYFSYDVKMKEKGDIPEGYSVSREKKERFSLILESASTNQTSMYLCASDRAYSNQPQHFGDGTRLSIL.